These 14 T cell receptor beta chains share one sample of origin, sequenced in a study of Ad26.COV2.S vaccination and SARS-CoV-2 variants. Repertoires were generated with immunoSEQ multiplex PCR, while TCRdb's copy carries only in-frame clones and drops some. The table has roughly 390,000 clones, approximately 86% seen once. This sample's treatment: roughly 18 received Ad26.COV2.S at low or high dose, single or two shots; five or six received placebo; per-sample allocation not given. Samples were taken on day 63 after the first vaccine or placebo injection. Here the sequenced sample was peripheral blood, taken in a trial of Ad26.COV2.S vaccine versus placebo. These receptors originate from a person between 18 and 60 years old who received the Ad26.COV2.S COVID-19 vaccine or a placebo.

The V gene is TRBV10-3, the J gene TRBJ1-1; 8 positions agree with TRBD1. After removal of 5 bases from V and 0 bases from J, the junction contained 2 bases not matched to a gene. The CDR3 totals 14 residues. Germline values: CDR1 ENHRY, CDR2 SYGVKD. Written as DNA, the CDR3 is TGTGCCATCAGTTCGGACAGGGTGAACACTGAAGCTTTCTTT. Translated: CAISSDRVNTEAFF.

This chain connects TRBV2 to TRBJ2-2; 8 nucleotides align to TRBD1. Trimming removed 8 bases from V and 7 bases from J; junction bases left unmatched: 9. Germline-derived CDR1 and CDR2 are SNHLY and FYNNEI. The CDR3 contains 14 residues. CDR3 sequence (DNA): TGTGCCAGCGGAAGGCAGGGGGCGGGCGGGGAGCTGTTTTTT. Its translation is CASGRQGAGGELFF.

This clone has just one count. The V call is TRBV2, the J call TRBJ2-7; 8 bases match TRBD2. Trimming took 7 bases from V and 1 from J; bases not matched to a gene: 6. Per germline, CDR1 SNHLY and CDR2 FYNNEI. CDR3 length equals 14 residues. This CDR3 reads CASNYGGESYEQYF. In nucleotides, the CDR3 is TGTGCCAGCAATTACGGGGGGGAATCCTACGAGCAGTACTTC.

The chain joins TRBV3-1 (or the pseudogene TRBV3-2) to TRBJ2-3; weak D call: TRBD1 (5 bases). The V and J ends lost 4 bases and 6 bases respectively, with 14 bases between them. The germline gives CDR1 LGHDT, CDR2 YNNKEL (reference sequence). The CDR3 length is 14 residues. This chain's CDR3 is CASSLEGAWDTQYF. The CDR3 DNA follows: TGTGCCAGCAGCCTCGAAGGGGCATGGGATACGCAGTATTTT.

V and J are TRBV18 and TRBJ2-7; the D is unclear. Between the trimmed V and J ends, which lost 3 bases and 7 bases, there was a span of 10 bases. The V gene's germline CDR1 is KGHSH and CDR2 LQKENI. The CDR3 covers 12 residues. CDR3 region: CASSPGSREQYF. The DNA for the CDR3 is TGTGCCAGCTCACCGGGGTCAAGGGAGCAGTACTTC.

Notes on this clone: This CDR3 is also generated by other DNA sequences in the sample. This chain uses TRBV20-1 with TRBJ2-7; 7 bases match TRBD1. This CDR3 has 11 amino acids. Germline V gene sequence: CDR1 DFQATT, CDR2 SNEGSKA (reference sequence). V lost 6 bases to trimming and J lost 4 bases; unmatched junction nucleotides: 3. The CDR3, as DNA: TGCAGTGCCCGGGACAGTTACGAGCAGTACTTC. Protein sequence: CSARDSYEQYF.

The rearrangement uses TRBV18 and TRBJ2-2; 9 nucleotides line up with TRBD2. The trim removed 4 bases at V and 0 bases at J, leaving 3 bases unmatched. Per the germline V gene, CDR1 is KGHSH and CDR2 is LQKENI. CDR3 length: 16 residues. CDR3 region: CASSQTSGANTGELFF. The CDR3 DNA follows: TGTGCCAGCTCACAGACTAGCGGCGCGAACACCGGGGAGCTGTTTTTT. Drawing the rest from reference TRBV18 and TRBJ2-2, the complete variable domain is NAGVMQNPRHLVRRRGQEARLRCSPMKGHSHVYWYRQLPEEGLKFMVYLQKENIIDESGMPKERFSAEFPKEGPSILRIQQVVRGDSAAYFCASSQTSGANTGELFFGEGSRLTVL.

CDR3 DNA: TGTGCCAGCAGCTTGTCAGGGTTCGCAGATACGCAGTATTTT. It yields the protein CASSLSGFADTQYF. The J gene is TRBJ2-3, the V gene TRBV5-5; D is possibly TRBD1 (5 bases). Germline lookup yields CDR1 SGHKS and CDR2 YYEKEE (reference sequence). The germline V and J ends were trimmed by 1 base and 4 bases, with 10 bases remaining between them. The CDR3 is 14 residues long. The whole variable domain, filled in from reference TRBV5-5 and TRBJ2-3, reads DAGVTQSPTHLIKTRGQQVTLRCSPISGHKSVSWYQQVLGQGPQFIFQYYEKEERGRGNFPDRFSARQFPNYSSELNVNALLLGDSALYLCASSLSGFADTQYFGPGTRLTVL.

In its sample, this clone was seen a few times. DNA of the CDR3: TGTGCCACCAGTGATTTAAGGGGAGGGGGCACAGATACGCAGTATTTT. Its translation is CATSDLRGGGTDTQYF. This chain joins TRBV24-1 and TRBJ2-3, with 7 bases fitting TRBD2. V lost 1 base and J lost 1; bases outside the gene matches: 4. From germline, CDR1 is KGHDR and CDR2 SFDVKD. CDR3 length: 16 amino acids.

The chain uses TRBV5-6 and TRBJ1-2; D unclear. The CDR3 consists of 13 residues. CDR1 SGHDT and CDR2 YYEEEE come from the germline V gene. V was clipped by 3 bases and J by 2 bases, with 8 bases between them. The CDR3 region has the DNA TGTGCCAGCAGCTGGGCGGGCAACTATGGCTACACCTTC. Translation: CASSWAGNYGYTF.

The J gene is TRBJ2-5, the V gene TRBV7-9; D is undetermined. Trimming left V 5 bases short and J 2 bases short, with 12 bases between. The CDR3 spans 14 residues. Germline CDR1 is SEHNR and CDR2 is FQNEAQ (reference sequence). The CDR3 region has the DNA TGTGCCAGCAGCCCCCCAGGCAGGCAAGAGACCCAGTACTTC. This codes for CASSPPGRQETQYF.

The rearrangement uses TRBV6-5 and TRBJ1-1, with unresolved D. Trimming removed 0 bases from V and 1 base from J, with 9 bases in between. This CDR3 comprises 15 residues. CDR1 is MNHEY and CDR2 is SVGAGI in the germline V gene. The CDR3 loop is CASSYSRLTNTEAFF. For the CDR3, the DNA is TGTGCCAGCAGTTACTCAAGATTGACGAACACTGAAGCTTTCTTT.

V and J are TRBV7-2 and TRBJ1-6; no clear D. V was shortened by 6 bases and J by 5 bases, with 14 bases between the two germline ends. CDR3 length: 15 amino acids. The germline CDR1 and CDR2 sequences are SGHTA and FQGNSA. CDR3 DNA sequence: TGTGCCAGCAGTGGGAGGTCATCGGATAATTCACCCCTCCACTTT. This codes for CASSGRSSDNSPLHF. The complete variable domain, with remaining parts taken from reference TRBV7-2 and TRBJ1-6, reads GAGVSQSPSNKVTEKGKDVELRCDPISGHTALYWYRQSLGQGLEFLIYFQGNSAPDKSGLPSDRFSAERTGGSVSTLTIQRTQQEDSAVYLCASSGRSSDNSPLHFGNGTRLTVT.

Here the CDR3 reads CASSFADYTEAFF. CDR3 sequence (DNA): TGTGCCAGCAGTTTTGCCGATTACACTGAAGCTTTCTTT. This rearrangement joins TRBV27 to TRBJ1-1; D remains unclear. Germline CDR1 and CDR2: MNHEY and SMNVEV (reference sequence). Between the trimmed V and J ends, which lost 3 bases and 3 bases, there was a span of 8 bases. This CDR3 region has 13 residues.